A single sample gave rise to the 11 T cell receptor beta chains below, sequenced in a study of T cell changes during pregnancy in multiple sclerosis. The protocol was immunoSEQ multiplex PCR, while the TCRdb copy is restricted to in-frame clones and leaves out a portion. This repertoire shows approximately 50,000 clones, about 89% found once; its top ten account for 9.5% to 13%. Sequencing was performed on CD8+ T cells from peripheral blood mononuclear cells, taken after pregnancy. Receptor source: a female donor with multiple sclerosis, enrolled in a pregnancy study.

The chain joins TRBV9 to TRBJ2-3, with 11 bases lining up with TRBD2. Looked up from germline, CDR1 is SGDLS and CDR2 is YYNGEE. With V trimmed by 0 bases and J by 5 bases, 5 bases remained unmatched. The CDR3 extends over 16 amino acids. The CDR3 DNA is TGTGCCAGCAGCGTAGACGTTGGACTAGCGGGAGATACGCAGTATTTT. This gives the protein CASSVDVGLAGDTQYF. Complete variable domain (other parts from reference TRBV9 and TRBJ2-3): DSGVTQTPKHLITATGQRVTLRCSPRSGDLSVYWYQQSLDQGLQFLIQYYNGEERAKGNILERFSAQQFPDLHSELNLSSLELGDSALYFCASSVDVGLAGDTQYFGPGTRLTVL.

V and J are TRBV7-9 and TRBJ2-3; 11 nucleotides align to TRBD1. Germline lookup yields CDR1 SEHNR and CDR2 FQNEAQ (reference sequence). This CDR3 contains 16 residues. The trim removed 4 bases at V and 1 base at J, leaving 4 bases unmatched. In nucleotides, the CDR3 is TGTGCCAGCAGCTCCGGGACAGGGGGAGGCACAGATACGCAGTATTTT. Translation gives CASSSGTGGGTDTQYF.

The CDR3 loop is CASQSLQVNVDTQYF. CDR3 bases: TGTGCCAGCCAGTCCCTTCAGGTGAATGTGGATACGCAGTATTTT. The chain recombines TRBV6-1 with TRBJ2-3; D remains unclear. This CDR3 comprises 15 residues. Per germline, CDR1 MNHNS and CDR2 SASEGT. V was trimmed by 8 bases and J by 6 bases, leaving 21 bases between them.

The V gene is TRBV7-9, the J gene TRBJ1-5; possible D gene TRBD1, 6 bases. The CDR3 sequence is 14 residues long. V shed 2 bases and J shed 5 bases, with 10 bases lying between them. Germline lookup yields CDR1 SEHNR and CDR2 FQNEAQ (reference sequence). DNA for the CDR3: TGTGCCAGCAGCTTACCGGGACATGATCAGCCCCAGCATTTT. This gives the protein CASSLPGHDQPQHF.

The rearrangement links TRBV11-1 to TRBJ2-7, with TRBD2 matching 8 bases. The CDR3 runs 16 residues. Germline V gene data show CDR1 as SGHAT and CDR2 as FQDESV (reference sequence). V dropped 1 base and J dropped 0; count of bases not matched to a gene: 5. The CDR3 spells CASSLVGGASSYEQYF. DNA for the CDR3: TGTGCCAGCAGCTTAGTCGGGGGGGCGTCCTCCTACGAGCAGTACTTC.

This rearrangement joins TRBV18 to TRBJ1-1, with TRBD1 as a possible D gene (6 bases). Germline CDR1 is KGHSH and CDR2 is LQKENI. The CDR3 spans 14 residues. Trimming removed 2 bases at V and 5 bases at J, with 12 bases between. CDR3 nucleotides: TGTGCCAGCTCACCAGAGCCTCAGGGGACTGAAGCTTTCTTT. As protein: CASSPEPQGTEAFF. The entire variable domain, with the rest obtained from reference TRBV18 and TRBJ1-1, is as follows: NAGVMQNPRHLVRRRGQEARLRCSPMKGHSHVYWYRQLPEEGLKFMVYLQKENIIDESGMPKERFSAEFPKEGPSILRIQQVVRGDSAAYFCASSPEPQGTEAFFGQGTRLTVV.

V usage is TRBV6-5 and J usage is TRBJ1-1; D not certain. The germline V gene has CDR1 MNHEY and CDR2 SVGAGI. The ends were cut back, 3 bases at V and 0 bases at J, with 11 bases in the middle. The CDR3 is made up of 15 amino acids. The CDR3 DNA reads as TGTGCCAGCAGTTATTATCCGGGGATGAACACTGAAGCTTTCTTT. Translation gives CASSYYPGMNTEAFF.

The chain has TRBV27 and TRBJ2-1; 9 positions match TRBD1. CDR3 length equals 16 residues. Germline assignment: CDR1 MNHEY and CDR2 SMNVEV (reference sequence). V was pared by 3 bases and J by 8 bases, with 11 bases of the junction left unmatched. CDR3 bases: TGTGCCAGCAGTTTCCCCGGGACAGGGAAGGATTATGAGCAGTTCTTC. Translation: CASSFPGTGKDYEQFF.

The rearrangement uses TRBV6-1 and TRBJ2-1; 8 nucleotides align to TRBD2. The junction had 4 bases not matched to a gene; V was cut back by 2 bases and J by 4 bases. This CDR3 region has 15 residues. Germline V gives CDR1 MNHNS, CDR2 SASEGT. CDR3 amino acids: CASSERGGFYNEQFF. In DNA, the CDR3 is TGTGCCAGCAGTGAACGGGGGGGATTTTACAATGAGCAGTTCTTC.

This rearrangement joins TRBV6-1 to TRBJ2-1; 7 bases fit TRBD2. V dropped 1 base and J dropped 6; count of bases not matched to a gene: 3. CDR3 length: 14 residues. Germline V gene lookup returns CDR1 MNHNS and CDR2 SASEGT. In nucleotides, the CDR3 is TGTGCCAGCAGTGAAGTCGGCGGGGGCAATGAGCAGTTCTTC. It encodes CASSEVGGGNEQFF.

The chain joins TRBV25-1 to TRBJ2-5; D is undetermined. The CDR3 is 10 amino acids. From germline, CDR1 is MGHDK and CDR2 SYGVNS. CDR3: CAVGEETQYF. In DNA form, the CDR3 reads TGTGCGGTCGGAGAAGAGACCCAGTACTTC.